This TCR beta chain emerged from a study of Graves' ophthalmopathy and Graves' hyperthyroidism. This CDR3 contains 14 residues. Germline V lookup: CDR1 SGDLS, CDR2 YYNGEE. Findings and caveats of the study: Separation of ophthalmopathy from stable hyperthyroidism was achieved by a 13-signature model, at 85% to 90% sensitivity and 70% to 82% specificity.

Concerning this clonotype: Its target is unknown. One junction end disagrees with the germline gene, perhaps due to a read error.

Beta-chain TCR CDR3 regions were amplified from RNA transcripts. Second-round multiplex PCR came after a first-round RT-PCR that employed HTBI primers. One entry per CDR3 protein, called by TCRdb with MiXCR from the multiplex PCR reads. Among around 22,000 distinct CDR3 sequences listed, around 50% were seen once. The chain carries TRBV9 and TRBJ2-7, with 7 bases that match TRBD1. The specimen sequenced was peripheral blood. The receptor comes from an adult woman with stable Graves' hyperthyroidism. CDR3 amino acids: CARSATGVSYEQCF. In nucleotides, the CDR3 is TGTGCCAGAAGCGCAACAGGGGTTTCCTACGAGCAGTGCTTC.